These 3 T cell receptor beta chains share one sample of origin, sequenced in a study of cytomegalovirus exposure and HLA in healthy donors. The PCR had 60 Vbeta and 13 Jbeta primers. Clones were read by immunoSEQ multiplex PCR, and TCRdb kept only the in-frame ones, dropping some. This table has 100,000 to 150,000 clones, 80% appearing once. Sequencing used PBMCs. These receptors came from a man aged 25-40 years in good health and CMV-seropositive.

The chain uses TRBV6-5 and TRBJ2-1; TRBD2 matches 14 bases. With V trimmed by 0 bases and J by 8 bases, 3 bases remained unmatched. The CDR3 contains 16 residues. Germline V gene sequence: CDR1 MNHEY, CDR2 SVGAGI. CDR3 residues: CASSYSGTSGGYEQFF. CDR3 bases: TGTGCCAGCAGTTACTCCGGGACTAGCGGGGGTTATGAGCAGTTCTTC.

CDR3 DNA: TGTGCCAGCAGCAAAAACCCAGGGAGGATAGGCAATCAGCCCCAGCATTTT. It codes for CASSKNPGRIGNQPQHF. The V and J genes are TRBV21-1 and TRBJ1-5. TRBV21-1 is classified as a pseudogene. The CDR3 spans 17 residues.

The CDR3: CAISEGGVNTEAFF. The DNA for the CDR3 is TGTGCCATCAGTGAAGGAGGGGTCAACACTGAAGCTTTCTTT. J is TRBJ1-1 and V is TRBV10-3; a weak D match, TRBD1 (5 bases). The CDR3 has 14 residues. The germline V gene encodes CDR1 ENHRY and CDR2 SYGVKD. The V and J ends lost 3 bases and 2 bases respectively, with 10 bases between them.